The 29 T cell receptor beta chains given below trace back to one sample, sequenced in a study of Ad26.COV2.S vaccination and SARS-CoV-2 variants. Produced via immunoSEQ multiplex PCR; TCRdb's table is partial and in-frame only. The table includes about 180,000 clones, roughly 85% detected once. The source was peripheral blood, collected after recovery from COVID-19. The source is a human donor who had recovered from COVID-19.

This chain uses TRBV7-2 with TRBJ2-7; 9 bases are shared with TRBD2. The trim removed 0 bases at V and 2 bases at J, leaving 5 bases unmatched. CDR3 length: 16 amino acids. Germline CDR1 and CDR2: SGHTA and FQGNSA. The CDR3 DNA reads TGTGCCAGCAGCTTAGCGGCTAGCGGGATGACCTACGAGCAGTACTTC. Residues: CASSLAASGMTYEQYF.

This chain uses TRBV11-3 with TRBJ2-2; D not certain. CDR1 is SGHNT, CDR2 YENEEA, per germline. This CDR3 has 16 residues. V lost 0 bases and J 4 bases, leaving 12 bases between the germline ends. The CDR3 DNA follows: TGTGCCAGCAGCTTAGATGCCGGGCGTTCCACCGGGGAGCTGTTTTTT. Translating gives CASSLDAGRSTGELFF.

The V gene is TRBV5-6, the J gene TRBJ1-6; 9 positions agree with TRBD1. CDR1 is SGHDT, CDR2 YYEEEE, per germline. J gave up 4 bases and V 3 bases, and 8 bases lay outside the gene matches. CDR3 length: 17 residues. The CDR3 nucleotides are TGTGCCAGCAGCTCCACGGACAGGGGCCTATATAATTCACCCCTCCACTTT. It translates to CASSSTDRGLYNSPLHF.

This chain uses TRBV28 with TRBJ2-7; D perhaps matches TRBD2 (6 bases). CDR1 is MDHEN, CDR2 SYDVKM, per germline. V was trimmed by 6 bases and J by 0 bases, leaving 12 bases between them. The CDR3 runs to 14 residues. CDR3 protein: CASRRDLSSYEQYF. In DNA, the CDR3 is TGTGCCAGCAGGCGGGACTTAAGCTCCTACGAGCAGTACTTC.

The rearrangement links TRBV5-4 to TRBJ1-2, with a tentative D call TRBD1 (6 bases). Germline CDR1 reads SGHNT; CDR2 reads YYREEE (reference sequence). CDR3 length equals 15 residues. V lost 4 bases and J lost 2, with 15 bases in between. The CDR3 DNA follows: TGTGCCAGCAGCCAAGGCCCACAGGGAAACTATGGCTACACCTTC. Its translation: CASSQGPQGNYGYTF.

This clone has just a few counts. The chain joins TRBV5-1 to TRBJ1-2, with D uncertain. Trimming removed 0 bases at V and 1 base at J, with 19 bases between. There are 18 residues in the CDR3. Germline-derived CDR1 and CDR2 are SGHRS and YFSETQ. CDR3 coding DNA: TGCGCCAGCAGCTTGGTGCCCCCGGCTGGGCTGAATAACTATGGCTACACCTTC. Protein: CASSLVPPAGLNNYGYTF.

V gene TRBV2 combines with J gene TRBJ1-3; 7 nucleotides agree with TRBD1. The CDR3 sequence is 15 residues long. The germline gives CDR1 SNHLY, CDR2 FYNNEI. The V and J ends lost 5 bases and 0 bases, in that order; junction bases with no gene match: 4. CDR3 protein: CASSRDRSSGNTIYF. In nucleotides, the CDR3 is TGTGCCAGCAGTAGGGACAGATCCTCTGGAAACACCATATATTTT.

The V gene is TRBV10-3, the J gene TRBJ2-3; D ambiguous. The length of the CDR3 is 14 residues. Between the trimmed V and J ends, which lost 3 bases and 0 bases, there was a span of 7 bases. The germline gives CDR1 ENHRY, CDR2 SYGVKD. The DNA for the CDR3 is TGTGCCATCAGTGACTACCCTAGCACAGATACGCAGTATTTT. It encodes CAISDYPSTDTQYF.

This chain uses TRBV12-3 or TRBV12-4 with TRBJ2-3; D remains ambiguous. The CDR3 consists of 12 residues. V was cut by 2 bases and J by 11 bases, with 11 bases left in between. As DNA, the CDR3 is TGTGCCAGCAGTTTATTGACACAGAGGCAGTATTTT. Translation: CASSLLTQRQYF.

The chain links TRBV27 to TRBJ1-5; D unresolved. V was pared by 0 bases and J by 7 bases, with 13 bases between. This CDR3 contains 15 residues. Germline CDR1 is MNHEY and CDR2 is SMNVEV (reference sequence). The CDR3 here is CASSLSVYGFQPQHF. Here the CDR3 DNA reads TGTGCCAGCAGTTTATCAGTCTATGGGTTCCAGCCCCAGCATTTT.

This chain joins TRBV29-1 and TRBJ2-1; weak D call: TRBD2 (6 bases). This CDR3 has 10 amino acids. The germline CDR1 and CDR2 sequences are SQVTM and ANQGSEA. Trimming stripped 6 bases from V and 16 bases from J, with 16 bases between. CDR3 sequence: CSVGGIQTFF. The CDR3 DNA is TGCAGCGTGGGCGGGATACAGACTTTCTTC.

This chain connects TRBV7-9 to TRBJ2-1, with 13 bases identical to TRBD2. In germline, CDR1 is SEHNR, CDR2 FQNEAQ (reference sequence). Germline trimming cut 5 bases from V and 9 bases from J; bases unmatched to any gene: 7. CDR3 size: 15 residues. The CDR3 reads CASSLGGLAGSEQFF. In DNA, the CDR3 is TGTGCCAGCAGCCTAGGGGGACTAGCGGGAAGTGAGCAGTTCTTC.

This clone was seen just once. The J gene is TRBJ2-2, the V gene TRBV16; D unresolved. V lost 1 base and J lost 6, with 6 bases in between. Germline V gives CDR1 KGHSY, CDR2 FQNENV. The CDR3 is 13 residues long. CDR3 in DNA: TGTGCCAGCAGCCAATTATCGGCCGGGGAGCTGTTTTTT. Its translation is CASSQLSAGELFF.

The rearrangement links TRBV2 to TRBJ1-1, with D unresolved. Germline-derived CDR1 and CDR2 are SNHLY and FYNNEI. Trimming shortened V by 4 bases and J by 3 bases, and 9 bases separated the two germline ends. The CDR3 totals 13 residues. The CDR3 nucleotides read TGTGCCAGCAGTGCAGAAGCGGACACTGAAGCTTTCTTT. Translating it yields CASSAEADTEAFF.

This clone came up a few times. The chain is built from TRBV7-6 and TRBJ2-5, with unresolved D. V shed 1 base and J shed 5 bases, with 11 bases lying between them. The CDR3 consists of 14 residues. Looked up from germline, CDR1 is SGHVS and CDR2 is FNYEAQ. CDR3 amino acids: CASSLDNGWETQYF. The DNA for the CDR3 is TGTGCCAGCAGCTTAGATAACGGTTGGGAGACCCAGTACTTC.

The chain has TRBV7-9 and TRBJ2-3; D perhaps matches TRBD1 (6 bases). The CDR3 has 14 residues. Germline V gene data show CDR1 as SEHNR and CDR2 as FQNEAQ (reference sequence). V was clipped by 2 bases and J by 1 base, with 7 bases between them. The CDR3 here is CASSLQGRTDTQYF. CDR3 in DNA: TGTGCCAGCAGCTTACAGGGGCGCACAGATACGCAGTATTTT.

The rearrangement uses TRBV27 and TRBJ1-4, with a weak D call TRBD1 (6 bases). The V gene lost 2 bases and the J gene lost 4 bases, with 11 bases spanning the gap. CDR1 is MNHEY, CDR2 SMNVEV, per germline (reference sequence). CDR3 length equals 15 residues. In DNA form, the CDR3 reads TGTGCCAGCAGTTTAGGGGGCATTGGTAATGAAAAACTGTTTTTT. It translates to CASSLGGIGNEKLFF.

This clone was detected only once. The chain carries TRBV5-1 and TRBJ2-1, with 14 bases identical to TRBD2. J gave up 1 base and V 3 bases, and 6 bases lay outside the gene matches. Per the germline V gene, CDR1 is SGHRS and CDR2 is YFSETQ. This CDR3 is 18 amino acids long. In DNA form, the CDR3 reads TGCGCCAGCAGCTACGGGACTAGCGGGAGCGGGTCCTACAATGAGCAGTTCTTC. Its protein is CASSYGTSGSGSYNEQFF. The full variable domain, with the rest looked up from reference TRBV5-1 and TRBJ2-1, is KAGVTQTPRYLIKTRGQQVTLSCSPISGHRSVSWYQQTPGQGLQFLFEYFSETQRNKGNFPGRFSGRQFSNSRSEMNVSTLELGDSALYLCASSYGTSGSGSYNEQFFGPGTRLTVL.

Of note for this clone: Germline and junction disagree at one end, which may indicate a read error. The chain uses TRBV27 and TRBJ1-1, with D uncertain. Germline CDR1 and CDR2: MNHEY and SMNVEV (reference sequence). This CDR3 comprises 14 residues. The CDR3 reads CASSFWRYSTSWAF. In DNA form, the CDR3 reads TGTGCCAGCAGTTTCTGGAGGTACAGTACATCCTGGGCGTTT.

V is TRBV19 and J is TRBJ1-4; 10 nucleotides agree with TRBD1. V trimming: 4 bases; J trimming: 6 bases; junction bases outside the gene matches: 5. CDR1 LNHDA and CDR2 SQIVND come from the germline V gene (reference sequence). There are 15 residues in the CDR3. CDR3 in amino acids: CASSTSGTGDEKLFF. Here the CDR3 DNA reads TGTGCCAGTAGTACCTCCGGGACAGGGGATGAAAAACTGTTTTTT. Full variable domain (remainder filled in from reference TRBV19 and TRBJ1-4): DGGITQSPKYLFRKEGQNVTLSCEQNLNHDAMYWYRQDPGQGLRLIYYSQIVNDFQKGDIAEGYSVSREKKESFPLTVTSAQKNPTAFYLCASSTSGTGDEKLFFGSGTQLSVL.

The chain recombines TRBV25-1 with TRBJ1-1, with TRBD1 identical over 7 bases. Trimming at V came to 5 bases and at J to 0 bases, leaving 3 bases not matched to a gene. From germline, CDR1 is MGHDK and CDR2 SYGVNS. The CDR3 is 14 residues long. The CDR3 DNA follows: TGTGCCAGCAGTACACAGGGGCTGAACACTGAAGCTTTCTTT. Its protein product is CASSTQGLNTEAFF. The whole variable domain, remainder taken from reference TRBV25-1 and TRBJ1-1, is EADIYQTPRYLVIGTGKKITLECSQTMGHDKMYWYQQDPGMELHLIHYSYGVNSTEKGDLSSESTVSRIRTEHFPLTLESARPSHTSQYLCASSTQGLNTEAFFGQGTRLTVV.

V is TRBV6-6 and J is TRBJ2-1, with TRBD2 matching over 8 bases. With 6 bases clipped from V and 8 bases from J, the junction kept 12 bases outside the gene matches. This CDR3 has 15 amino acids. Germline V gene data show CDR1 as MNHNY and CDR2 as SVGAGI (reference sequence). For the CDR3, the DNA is TGTGCCAGCAGCGTAAAAGCGGGAGAAAACGATGAGCAGTTCTTC. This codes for CASSVKAGENDEQFF.

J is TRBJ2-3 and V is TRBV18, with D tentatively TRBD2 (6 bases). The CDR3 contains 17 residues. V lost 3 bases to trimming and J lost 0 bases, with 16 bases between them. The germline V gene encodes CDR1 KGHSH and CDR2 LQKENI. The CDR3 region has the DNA TGTGCCAGCTCACCCGTCCGGGGGTACACTAGCACAGATACGCAGTATTTT. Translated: CASSPVRGYTSTDTQYF. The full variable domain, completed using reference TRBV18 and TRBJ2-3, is NAGVMQNPRHLVRRRGQEARLRCSPMKGHSHVYWYRQLPEEGLKFMVYLQKENIIDESGMPKERFSAEFPKEGPSILRIQQVVRGDSAAYFCASSPVRGYTSTDTQYFGPGTRLTVL.

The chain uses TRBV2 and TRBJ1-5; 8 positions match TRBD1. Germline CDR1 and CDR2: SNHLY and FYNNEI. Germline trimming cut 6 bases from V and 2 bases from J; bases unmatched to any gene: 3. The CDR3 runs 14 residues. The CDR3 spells CASSSRGRNQPQHF. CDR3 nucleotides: TGTGCCAGCAGCTCCAGGGGGCGCAATCAGCCCCAGCATTTT.

CDR3 amino acids: CAGHATRVNNSPLHF. CDR3 DNA: TGCGCCGGTCATGCCACCAGGGTAAATAATTCACCCCTCCACTTT. This chain connects TRBV10-1 to TRBJ1-6; D perhaps matches TRBD1 (5 bases). This CDR3 comprises 15 residues. Germline V gives CDR1 WNHNN, CDR2 SYGVQD (reference sequence). The V and J ends lost 11 bases and 5 bases respectively, with 19 bases between them.

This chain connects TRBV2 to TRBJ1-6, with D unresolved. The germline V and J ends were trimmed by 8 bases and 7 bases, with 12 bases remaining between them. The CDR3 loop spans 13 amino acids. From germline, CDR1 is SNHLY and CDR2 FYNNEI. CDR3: CASREGWNSPLHF. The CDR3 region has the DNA TGTGCCAGCCGGGAGGGATGGAATTCACCCCTCCACTTT.

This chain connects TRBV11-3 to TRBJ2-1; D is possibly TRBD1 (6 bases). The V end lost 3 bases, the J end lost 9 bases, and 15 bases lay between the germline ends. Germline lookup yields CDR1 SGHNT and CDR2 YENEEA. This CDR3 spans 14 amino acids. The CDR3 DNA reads TGTGCCAGCAGCTTGGGGGCCAGGGGCACTGAGCAGTTCTTC. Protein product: CASSLGARGTEQFF.

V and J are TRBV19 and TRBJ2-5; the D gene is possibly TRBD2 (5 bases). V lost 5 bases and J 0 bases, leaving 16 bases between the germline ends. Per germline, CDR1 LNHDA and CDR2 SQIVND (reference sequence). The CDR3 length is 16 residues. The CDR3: CASSPLGRAYQETQYF. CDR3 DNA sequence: TGTGCCAGTAGTCCACTAGGTAGGGCGTACCAAGAGACCCAGTACTTC. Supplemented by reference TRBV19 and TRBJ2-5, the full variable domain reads DGGITQSPKYLFRKEGQNVTLSCEQNLNHDAMYWYRQDPGQGLRLIYYSQIVNDFQKGDIAEGYSVSREKKESFPLTVTSAQKNPTAFYLCASSPLGRAYQETQYFGPGTRLLVL.

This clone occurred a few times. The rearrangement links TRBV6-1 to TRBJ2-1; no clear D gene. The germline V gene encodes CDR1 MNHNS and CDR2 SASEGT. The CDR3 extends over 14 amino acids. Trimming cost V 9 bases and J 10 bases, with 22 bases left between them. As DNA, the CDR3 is TGTGCCAGTAAACCTAGATCTCCCACCGAAGAGCAGTTCTTC. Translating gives CASKPRSPTEEQFF.